This T cell receptor beta chain was captured by sequencing in a study of control samples from healthy donors and cancer patients. V shed 5 bases and J shed 4 bases, with 6 bases lying between them. The CDR3 consists of 12 residues. Germline CDR1 is KGHSH and CDR2 is LQKENI. Produced via immunoSEQ multiplex PCR; TCRdb's table is partial and in-frame only. The data hold about 180,000 clones, with around 90% observed a single time. This TCR derives from a man aged 30 to 39 in good health. What was sequenced was blood. The chain couples TRBV18 to TRBJ1-5; maybe TRBD1 (6 bases). CDR3 coding DNA: TGTGCCAGCTCAAGGGGGAATCAGCCCCAGCATTTT. Residues: CASSRGNQPQHF.